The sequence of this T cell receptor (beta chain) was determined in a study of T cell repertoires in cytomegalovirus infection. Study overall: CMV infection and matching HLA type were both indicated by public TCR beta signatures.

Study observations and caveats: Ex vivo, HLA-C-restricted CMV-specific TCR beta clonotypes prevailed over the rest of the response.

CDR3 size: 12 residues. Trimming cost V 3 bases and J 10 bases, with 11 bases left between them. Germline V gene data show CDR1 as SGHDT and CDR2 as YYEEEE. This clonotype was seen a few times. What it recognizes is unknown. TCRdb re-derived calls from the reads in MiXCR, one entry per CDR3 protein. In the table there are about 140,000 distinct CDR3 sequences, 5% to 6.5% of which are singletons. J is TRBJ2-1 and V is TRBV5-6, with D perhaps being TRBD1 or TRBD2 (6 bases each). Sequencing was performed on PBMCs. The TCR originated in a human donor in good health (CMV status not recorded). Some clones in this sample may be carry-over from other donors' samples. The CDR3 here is CASSWGAREQFF. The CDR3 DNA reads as TGTGCCAGCAGCTGGGGGGCCCGCGAGCAGTTCTTC.